The 28 T cell receptor beta chains below all came from one sample that was sequenced in a study of blood T cells in healthy people across ages. Alongside a J-beta primer mix, a sample-barcoded 5' primer served in a second PCR lasting about 7 to 12 cycles. One entry per CDR3 protein results from TCRdb running MiXCR on the 5' RACE reads. The data show about 800,000 distinct CDR3 sequences, around 25% seen once. This sample also appeared in a second study, on T cells of mothers and their children.

The source material was blood. The origin of the receptors is a boy between 10 and 17 years old in good health.

The sample holds a few counts of this clonotype. The rearrangement links TRBV28 to TRBJ2-3; the match to TRBD2 covers 11 bases. This CDR3 is 17 amino acids long. With 5 bases clipped from V and 3 bases from J, the junction kept 10 bases outside the gene matches. Germline V CDR1 and CDR2: MDHEN, SYDVKM. CDR3 DNA: TGTGCCAGCAGTCCCTCGACTAGCGGGATTGGAACAGATACGCAGTATTTT. This sequence encodes CASSPSTSGIGTDTQYF.

This clonotype turned up a few times. The chain carries TRBV7-2 and TRBJ2-5; 12 nucleotides match TRBD2. Germline V CDR1 and CDR2: SGHTA, FQGNSA. The V gene end was trimmed by 2 bases and the J gene end by 4 bases; junction bases not matched to a gene: 5. The CDR3 runs to 16 residues. This chain's CDR3 is CASSLWLAGGPETQYF. CDR3 sequence (DNA): TGTGCCAGCAGCTTATGGCTAGCGGGGGGGCCAGAGACCCAGTACTTC.

This chain connects TRBV7-2 to TRBJ1-5; the match to TRBD1 covers 12 bases. From germline, CDR1 is SGHTA and CDR2 FQGNSA. The junction had 5 bases not matched to a gene; V was cut back by 0 bases and J by 2 bases. The CDR3 spans 18 residues. CDR3 in amino acids: CASSLAGTGGAGNQPQHF. CDR3 coding DNA: TGTGCCAGCAGCTTAGCCGGGACAGGGGGCGCAGGCAATCAGCCCCAGCATTTT.

This clonotype was recorded a few times. This chain links TRBV7-9 with TRBJ2-5; perhaps D is TRBD1 or TRBD2 (5 bases each). TRBJ2-7 matches the DNA end more closely, so the J call is doubtful. CDR3 length: 14 residues. Germline V gene lookup returns CDR1 SEHNR and CDR2 FQNEAQ (reference sequence). CDR3 in amino acids: CASSARDGAYEQYF. In nucleotides, the CDR3 is TGTGCCAGCAGCGCCAGGGACGGCGCCTACGAGCAGTACTTC.

This clonotype turned up a few times. V gene TRBV7-8 combines with J gene TRBJ2-7; D is possibly TRBD2 (5 bases). Trimming pared 0 bases from V and 2 bases from J, leaving 14 bases between. The germline CDR1 and CDR2 sequences are SGHVS and FQNEAQ. This CDR3 spans 16 amino acids. DNA for the CDR3: TGTGCCAGCAGCTTAGCGTATGTTGGAGGCGCCTACGAGCAGTACTTC. It yields the protein CASSLAYVGGAYEQYF.

This chain uses TRBV4-3 with TRBJ1-4; D possibly corresponds to TRBD1 (5 bases). V lost 4 bases to trimming and J lost 2 bases, with 11 bases between them. Germline-derived CDR1 and CDR2 are LGHNA and YSLEER. The length of the CDR3 is 15 residues. The CDR3 DNA sequence: TGCGCCAGCAGCCCGGGGGGAGGGACTAATGAAAAACTGTTTTTT. Protein: CASSPGGGTNEKLFF.

The chain uses TRBV28 and TRBJ2-1; possibly TRBD2 for D (5 bases). The V and J ends lost 6 bases and 5 bases respectively, with 14 bases between them. Germline CDR1 and CDR2: MDHEN and SYDVKM. CDR3 length: 14 amino acids. CDR3 coding DNA: TGTGCCAGCAGCCCTTCCGGGATCAACAATGAGCAGTTCTTC. Amino acid sequence: CASSPSGINNEQFF.

The chain is built from TRBV24-1 and TRBJ2-1; 9 bases match TRBD1. CDR3 length: 16 amino acids. Germline CDR1 reads KGHDR; CDR2 reads SFDVKD. Losses at the gene ends were 3 bases for V and 6 bases for J; bases not matched to a gene: 8. CDR3: CATSDRDREGGNEQFF. The CDR3 DNA follows: TGTGCCACCAGTGATAGGGACAGGGAGGGGGGCAATGAGCAGTTCTTC.

This clonotype was seen a few times. This sequence joins TRBV20-1 and TRBJ1-4; 9 bases are shared with TRBD1. Germline trimming cut 3 bases from V and 8 bases from J; bases unmatched to any gene: 7. Per the germline V gene, CDR1 is DFQATT and CDR2 is SNEGSKA (reference sequence). The CDR3 has 14 amino acids. This CDR3 reads CSAREWTGDEKLFF. CDR3 DNA sequence: TGCAGTGCTAGGGAGTGGACAGGGGACGAAAAACTGTTTTTT.

The rearrangement links TRBV20-1 to TRBJ1-5, with a tentative D call TRBD1 (5 bases). The germline gives CDR1 DFQATT, CDR2 SNEGSKA (reference sequence). Trimming removed 5 bases from V and 4 bases from J, with 12 bases in between. The length of the CDR3 is 13 residues. The CDR3 DNA sequence: TGCAGTGCTCCGCGGGGCGATAATCAGCCCCAGCATTTT. Its translation is CSAPRGDNQPQHF.

The J gene is TRBJ1-6, the V gene TRBV29-1; 8 nucleotides line up with TRBD1. Germline CDR1 is SQVTM and CDR2 is ANQGSEA. J was trimmed by 8 bases and V by 7 bases; bases with no gene match: 7. CDR3 length: 13 amino acids. In nucleotides, the CDR3 is TGCAGCGCTAGACAGGGGTTCGATTCACCCCTCCACTTT. Translated, it gives CSARQGFDSPLHF.

The sample holds a few counts of this clonotype. The rearrangement links TRBV21-1 to TRBJ2-5; TRBD2 reflects the table's D call only, with no check against the DNA. TRBV21-1 is deemed a pseudogene. This CDR3 is built from 12 residues. CDR3 protein: CALARGYETQYF. The CDR3 nucleotides are TGTGCCTTAGCGAGGGGCTACGAGACCCAGTACTTC.

This clonotype turned up a few times. The chain couples TRBV28 to TRBJ2-5, with a weak D call TRBD1 (6 bases). The germline V gene has CDR1 MDHEN and CDR2 SYDVKM. CDR3 length: 15 amino acids. The germline V and J ends were trimmed by 1 base and 2 bases, with 11 bases remaining between them. The CDR3 spells CASSLSDSQQETQYF. CDR3 nucleotides: TGTGCCAGCAGTTTATCGGACAGCCAACAAGAGACCCAGTACTTC.

This chain uses TRBV28 with TRBJ2-5; 7 bases fit TRBD2. After removal of 8 bases from V and 5 bases from J, the junction contained 8 bases not matched to a gene. The CDR3 is made up of 13 amino acids. The germline gives CDR1 MDHEN, CDR2 SYDVKM. CDR3 region: CASVSGLRETQYF. The CDR3 DNA reads as TGTGCCAGCGTTAGCGGGTTACGGGAGACCCAGTACTTC.

The chain employs TRBV20-1 and TRBJ2-5; 7 bases agree with TRBD2. The end of the DNA fits TRBJ2-7 better, so the J call may be wrong. CDR3 length equals 13 residues. The V gene's germline CDR1 is DFQATT and CDR2 SNEGSKA (reference sequence). This CDR3 reads CSAGLVDGREQYF. As DNA, the CDR3 is TGCAGTGCTGGACTAGTTGATGGTCGCGAGCAGTACTTC.

The sample holds many counts of this clonotype. The chain combines TRBV28 with TRBJ1-1; D gene unclear. Germline-derived CDR1 and CDR2 are MDHEN and SYDVKM. The CDR3 is made up of 11 amino acids. V was pared by 6 bases and J by 2 bases, with 4 bases between. DNA of the CDR3: TGTGCCAGCAGGATTAACACTGAAGCTTTCTTT. Translation gives CASRINTEAFF.

V gene TRBV3-1 combines with J gene TRBJ2-1; TRBD2 matches 8 bases. The CDR3 is 15 residues long. The V and J ends lost 4 bases and 7 bases, in that order; junction bases with no gene match: 9. CDR1 is LGHDT, CDR2 YNNKEL, per germline (reference sequence). This CDR3 reads CASSRARGGRNEQFF. CDR3 DNA sequence: TGTGCCAGCAGCCGAGCCCGGGGGGGCAGAAATGAGCAGTTCTTC.

This clonotype was seen more than once but under ten times. The chain has TRBV29-1 and TRBJ2-5, with D possibly TRBD1 on 6 matching bases. The end of the DNA fits TRBJ2-7 better, so the J call may be wrong. The CDR3 contains 11 residues. Germline CDR1 SQVTM, CDR2 ANQGSEA. In nucleotides, the CDR3 is TGCAGCGTTGGCAGGGGTTACGAGCAGTACTTC. As protein: CSVGRGYEQYF.

Note on this clonotype: At one end, the junction sequence differs from germline, possibly due to a read error. This chain joins TRBV7-9 and TRBJ2-7; D not resolved. The CDR3 is 14 amino acids. The V gene's germline CDR1 is SEHNR and CDR2 FQNEAQ (reference sequence). The CDR3 sequence: CSSSLDRDHHEQYF. The CDR3 DNA is TGTTCCAGCAGCTTAGATCGAGATCACCACGAGCAGTACTTC.

In this sample, this clonotype turned up once. The chain carries TRBV20-1 and TRBJ2-1; tentative D call: TRBD2 (5 bases). Germline loops: CDR1 DFQATT, CDR2 SNEGSKA (reference sequence). The V end lost 6 bases, the J end lost 12 bases, and 15 bases lay between the germline ends. The CDR3 spans 11 residues. CDR3 protein: CSASPEGLQFF. DNA of the CDR3: TGCAGTGCCTCCCCCGAGGGTTTGCAGTTCTTC.

J is TRBJ2-5 and V is TRBV20-1; 7 bases fit TRBD1. CDR1 DFQATT and CDR2 SNEGSKA come from the germline V gene (reference sequence). The CDR3 runs 12 residues. V gave up 6 bases and J gave up 2 bases; unmatched junction bases: 3. CDR3: CSAWDRQETQYF. CDR3 nucleotide sequence: TGCAGTGCCTGGGACAGACAAGAGACCCAGTACTTC.

The chain links TRBV3-1 to TRBJ2-3; unclear D gene. Germline V gene data show CDR1 as LGHDT and CDR2 as YNNKEL (reference sequence). V dropped 0 bases and J dropped 4 bases, with 8 bases sitting between them. CDR3 length: 14 residues. Here the CDR3 reads CASSQDRRADTQYF. As DNA, the CDR3 is TGTGCCAGCAGCCAAGATAGGCGCGCAGATACGCAGTATTTT.

This clonotype has a count of ten or more. The chain combines TRBV27 with TRBJ2-1; no firm D call. Trimming shortened V by 2 bases and J by 6 bases, and 8 bases separated the two germline ends. CDR1 is MNHEY and CDR2 is SMNVEV in the germline V gene (reference sequence). The CDR3 sequence is 13 residues long. CDR3 region: CASSLGGLNEQFF. For the CDR3, the DNA is TGTGCCAGCAGTTTAGGCGGTCTCAATGAGCAGTTCTTC.

The chain combines TRBV13 with TRBJ2-5, with 10 bases identical to TRBD2. The trim removed 0 bases at V and 3 bases at J, leaving 4 bases unmatched. CDR1 and CDR2 from the germline V gene are PRHDT and FYEKMQ (reference sequence). The CDR3 contains 16 residues. The CDR3 loop is CASSLGLAGEEETQYF. CDR3 in DNA: TGTGCCAGCAGCTTAGGCCTAGCGGGAGAGGAAGAGACCCAGTACTTC.

In its sample, this clonotype was seen a few times. This chain joins TRBV28 and TRBJ2-7; D is perhaps TRBD1 or TRBD2 (5 bases each). The CDR3 has 16 amino acids. The V and J ends lost 0 bases and 7 bases respectively, with 19 bases between them. CDR1 and CDR2 from the germline V gene are MDHEN and SYDVKM. The CDR3 bases are TGTGCCAGCAGTTTATGGTACGGCCGAATTGAGGGGGAGCAGTACTTC. It is translated as CASSLWYGRIEGEQYF. Drawing the rest from reference TRBV28 and TRBJ2-7, the complete variable domain is DVKVTQSSRYLVKRTGEKVFLECVQDMDHENMFWYRQDPGLGLRLIYFSYDVKMKEKGDIPEGYSVSREKKERFSLILESASTNQTSMYLCASSLWYGRIEGEQYFGPGTRLTVT.

The chain uses TRBV19 and TRBJ1-5; 7 nucleotides line up with TRBD1. Germline CDR1 LNHDA, CDR2 SQIVND (reference sequence). Germline trimming cut 3 bases from V and 0 bases from J; bases unmatched to any gene: 2. This CDR3 is built from 15 residues. This CDR3 reads CASSISGGSNQPQHF. Written as DNA, the CDR3 is TGTGCCAGTAGTATTTCAGGGGGTAGCAATCAGCCCCAGCATTTT.

About this clonotype itself: This may arise from a read error, as a much more abundant clone is one base away. The chain links TRBV6-1 to TRBJ2-7; 8 positions match TRBD1. Germline V gives CDR1 MNHNS, CDR2 SASEGT. The CDR3 extends over 16 amino acids. The CDR3 reads CAGSESRQGLGNEQYF. The CDR3 coding sequence is TGTGCCGGCAGTGAATCTAGACAGGGGCTTGGGAACGAGCAGTACTTC.

V gene TRBV3-1 combines with J gene TRBJ1-2, with 10 bases fitting TRBD1. The CDR3 runs 15 residues. CDR1 is LGHDT, CDR2 YNNKEL, per germline (reference sequence). V shed 3 bases, J shed 4 bases, and the junction held 5 bases outside the gene matches. CDR3 sequence: CASSQWDRGFYGYTF. CDR3 in DNA: TGTGCCAGCAGCCAGTGGGACAGGGGATTCTATGGCTACACCTTC.